This T cell receptor (beta chain) appears in the sequencing data of a study of T cell repertoires in cytomegalovirus infection. Study summary: It was recently identified HLA-C-restricted and well-studied HLA-B-restricted CMV epitopes that the study used. CMV infection and matching HLA type were both indicated by public TCR beta signatures. Study outcomes and limitations: Summed public TCR beta family frequency identified CMV carriers bearing the relevant HLA.

The V end lost 6 bases, the J end lost 6 bases, and 18 bases lay between the germline ends. The CDR3 contains 15 residues. In germline, CDR1 is MNHEY, CDR2 SVGEGT. Each CDR3 protein is one row after TCRdb ran MiXCR on the reads. This sample carries around 900,000 distinct CDR3 sequences, around 31% of them seen once, and the ten largest clones take over 12%. This clonotype showed up many times. Its antigen is still unknown. This receptor was obtained from a human donor in good health (CMV status not recorded). Some clones in this sample may be carry-over from other donors' samples. The chain uses TRBV6-2 or TRBV6-3 and TRBJ2-1; D not resolved. Sample: cultured CD8+ T cells from PBMCs, taken from culture after CMV antigen stimulation. CDR3 sequence (DNA): TGTGCCAGCAGCACACAGACATTAGGGTTCAATGAGCAGTTCTTC. Amino acids: CASSTQTLGFNEQFF.